This T cell receptor (beta chain) emerged from a study of cytomegalovirus exposure and HLA in healthy donors. Findings and limits, study-wide: The listing of some 170 TCR beta chains classed them as cytomegalovirus-associated.

With regard to this clone: Its antigen is not identified. The same CDR3 can be traced to other DNA sequences in this sample.

The V gene's germline CDR1 is KGHSH and CDR2 LQKENI. CDR3 length equals 14 residues. V was clipped by 3 bases and J by 0 bases, with 8 bases between them. Vbeta (60) and Jbeta (13) primers were used in the PCR. The data were produced by immunoSEQ multiplex PCR, yet TCRdb's version contains in-frame clones alone and is incomplete. The table has about 140,000 clones, 70% seen once. The TCR was taken from a woman aged 55-75 years in good health and CMV-seropositive. Sequencing input: PBMCs. The chain employs TRBV18 and TRBJ1-1; D remains ambiguous. The CDR3 region is CASSPREVNTEAFF. CDR3 sequence (DNA): TGTGCCAGCTCACCTCGGGAGGTGAACACTGAAGCTTTCTTT. The complete variable domain, with remaining parts taken from reference TRBV18 and TRBJ1-1, reads NAGVMQNPRHLVRRRGQEARLRCSPMKGHSHVYWYRQLPEEGLKFMVYLQKENIIDESGMPKERFSAEFPKEGPSILRIQQVVRGDSAAYFCASSPREVNTEAFFGQGTRLTVV.